Below, 6 T cell receptor beta chains from the same sample are listed, as sequenced in a study of siplizumab effects on memory and regulatory T cells. The data were produced by immunoSEQ multiplex PCR, yet TCRdb's version contains in-frame clones alone and is incomplete. The sample consists of about 120,000 clones, approximately 94% of them appearing once. The sequencing input was non-Treg CD4+ T cells sorted from blood. The receptors were gathered from a human donor in good health.

This chain joins TRBV5-4 and TRBJ2-7; 10 bases line up with TRBD2. J gave up 4 bases and V 0 bases, and 10 bases lay outside the gene matches. Looked up from germline, CDR1 is SGHNT and CDR2 is YYREEE (reference sequence). The CDR3 is 17 residues long. The CDR3 DNA follows: TGTGCCAGCAGCTTGGTGGGAGCGGGAGGGCGAAGTTACGAGCAGTACTTC. Residues: CASSLVGAGGRSYEQYF.

This chain links TRBV29-1 with TRBJ2-7, with TRBD1 matching over 7 bases. Trimming at V came to 8 bases and at J to 1 base, leaving 8 bases not matched to a gene. The CDR3 runs to 13 residues. Germline V CDR1 and CDR2: SQVTM, ANQGSEA. CDR3: CSPFGTASYEQYF. DNA of the CDR3: TGCAGCCCTTTCGGGACAGCTTCCTACGAGCAGTACTTC.

The chain employs TRBV20-1 and TRBJ1-2, with D unresolved. The germline CDR1 and CDR2 sequences are DFQATT and SNEGSKA (reference sequence). The CDR3 has 11 residues. The ends were cut back, 5 bases at V and 4 bases at J, with 8 bases in the middle. CDR3 protein: CSAGLGYGYTF. The CDR3 nucleotides read TGCAGTGCTGGCTTGGGCTATGGCTACACCTTC.

This chain uses TRBV13 with TRBJ2-7, with D unclear. Germline CDR1 and CDR2: PRHDT and FYEKMQ (reference sequence). V was shortened by 1 base and J by 4 bases, with 8 bases between the two germline ends. This CDR3 contains 13 residues. As DNA, the CDR3 is TGTGCCAGCAGCTTAGAACCCCAATACGAGCAGTACTTC. Translating it yields CASSLEPQYEQYF.

DNA for the CDR3: TGTGCCAGCAGCCCCCCGGGAAATAATGAAAAACTGTTTTTT. Protein: CASSPPGNNEKLFF. This chain links TRBV5-5 with TRBJ1-4; D unresolved. Germline V gene sequence: CDR1 SGHKS, CDR2 YYEKEE (reference sequence). The germline V and J ends were trimmed by 4 bases and 4 bases, with 11 bases remaining between them. This CDR3 is 14 amino acids long.

The chain carries TRBV18 and TRBJ1-2; D not certain. This CDR3 has 14 residues. Trimming took 3 bases from V and 4 from J, leaving 12 bases between them. In germline, CDR1 is KGHSH, CDR2 LQKENI. CDR3 sequence reads: CASSPVMEVYGYTF. DNA for the CDR3: TGTGCCAGCTCACCGGTCATGGAGGTCTATGGCTACACCTTC. Complete variable domain (other parts from reference TRBV18 and TRBJ1-2): NAGVMQNPRHLVRRRGQEARLRCSPMKGHSHVYWYRQLPEEGLKFMVYLQKENIIDESGMPKERFSAEFPKEGPSILRIQQVVRGDSAAYFCASSPVMEVYGYTFGSGTRLTVV.